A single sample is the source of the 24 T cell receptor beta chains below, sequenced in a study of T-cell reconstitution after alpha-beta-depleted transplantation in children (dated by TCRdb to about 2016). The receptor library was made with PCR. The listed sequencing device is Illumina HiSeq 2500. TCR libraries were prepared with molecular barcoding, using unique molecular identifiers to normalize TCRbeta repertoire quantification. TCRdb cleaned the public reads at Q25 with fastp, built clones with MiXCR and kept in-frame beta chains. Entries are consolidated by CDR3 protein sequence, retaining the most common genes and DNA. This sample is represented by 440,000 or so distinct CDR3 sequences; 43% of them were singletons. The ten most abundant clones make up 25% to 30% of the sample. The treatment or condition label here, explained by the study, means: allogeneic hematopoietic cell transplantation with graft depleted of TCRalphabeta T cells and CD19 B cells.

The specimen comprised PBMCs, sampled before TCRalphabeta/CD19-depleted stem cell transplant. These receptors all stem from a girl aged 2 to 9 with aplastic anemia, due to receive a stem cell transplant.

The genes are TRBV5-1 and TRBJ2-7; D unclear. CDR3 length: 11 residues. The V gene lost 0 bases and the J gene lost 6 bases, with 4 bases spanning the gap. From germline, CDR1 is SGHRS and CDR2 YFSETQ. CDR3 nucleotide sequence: TGCGCCAGCAGCTTGGACCGCGAGCAGTACTTC. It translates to CASSLDREQYF.

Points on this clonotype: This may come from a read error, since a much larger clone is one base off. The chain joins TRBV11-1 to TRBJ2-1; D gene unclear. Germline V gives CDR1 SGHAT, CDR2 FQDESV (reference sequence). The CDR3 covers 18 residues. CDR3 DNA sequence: TGTGCCAGCAGCTTAGGGCCCTCACGGTTGAGCTCCTACAATGAGCTGTTCTTC. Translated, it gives CASSLGPSRLSSYNELFF.

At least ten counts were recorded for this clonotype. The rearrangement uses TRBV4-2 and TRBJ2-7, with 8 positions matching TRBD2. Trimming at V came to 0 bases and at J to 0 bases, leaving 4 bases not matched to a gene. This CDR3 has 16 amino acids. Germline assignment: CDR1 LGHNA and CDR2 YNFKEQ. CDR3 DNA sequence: TGTGCCAGCAGCCAAGAGCGAGCGGGAGACTCCTACGAGCAGTACTTC. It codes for CASSQERAGDSYEQYF.

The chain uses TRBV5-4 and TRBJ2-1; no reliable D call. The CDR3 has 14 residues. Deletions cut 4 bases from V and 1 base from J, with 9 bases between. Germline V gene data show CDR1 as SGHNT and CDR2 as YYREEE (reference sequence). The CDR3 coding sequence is TGTGCCAGCAGCCTCTTCAAGTCCTACAATGAGCAGTTCTTC. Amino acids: CASSLFKSYNEQFF.

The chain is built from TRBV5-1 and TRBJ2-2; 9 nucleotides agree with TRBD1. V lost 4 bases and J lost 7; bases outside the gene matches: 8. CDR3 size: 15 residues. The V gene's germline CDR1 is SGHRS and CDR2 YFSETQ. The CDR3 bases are TGCGCCAGCAGCAGCGGGACAGGGAGAGGCGGGGAGCTGTTTTTT. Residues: CASSSGTGRGGELFF.

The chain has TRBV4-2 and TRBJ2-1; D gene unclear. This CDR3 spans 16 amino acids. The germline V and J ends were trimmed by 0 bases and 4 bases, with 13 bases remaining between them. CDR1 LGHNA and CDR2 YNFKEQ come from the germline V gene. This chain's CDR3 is CASSQDVAEPYNEQFF. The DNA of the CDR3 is TGTGCCAGCAGCCAAGATGTGGCGGAACCTTACAATGAGCAGTTCTTC.

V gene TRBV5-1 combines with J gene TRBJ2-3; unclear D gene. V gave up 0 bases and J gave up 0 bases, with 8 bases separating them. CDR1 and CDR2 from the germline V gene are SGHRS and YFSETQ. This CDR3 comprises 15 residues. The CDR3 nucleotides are TGCGCCAGCAGCTTGGGGCTTACTAGCACAGATACGCAGTATTTT. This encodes CASSLGLTSTDTQYF.

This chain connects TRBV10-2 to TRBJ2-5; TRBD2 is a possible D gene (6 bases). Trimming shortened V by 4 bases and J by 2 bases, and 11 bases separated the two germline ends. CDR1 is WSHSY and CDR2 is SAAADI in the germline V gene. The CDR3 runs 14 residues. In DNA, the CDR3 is TGCGCCAGCAGTGGCCGAGGAGGGCAAGAGACCCAGTACTTC. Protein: CASSGRGGQETQYF.

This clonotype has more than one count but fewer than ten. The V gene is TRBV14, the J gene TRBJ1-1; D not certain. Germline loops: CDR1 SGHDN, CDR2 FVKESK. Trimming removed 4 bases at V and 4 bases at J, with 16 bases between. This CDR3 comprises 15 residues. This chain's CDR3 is CASSPLLGVGTEAFF. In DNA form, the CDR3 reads TGTGCCAGCAGCCCCTTACTCGGGGTTGGCACTGAAGCTTTCTTT.

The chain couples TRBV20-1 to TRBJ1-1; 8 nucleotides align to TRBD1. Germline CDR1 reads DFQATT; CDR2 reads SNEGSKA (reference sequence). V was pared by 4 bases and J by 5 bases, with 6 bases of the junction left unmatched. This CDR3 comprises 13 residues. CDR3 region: CSATTGGGTEAFF. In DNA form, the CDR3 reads TGCAGTGCTACTACAGGGGGAGGGACTGAAGCTTTCTTT.

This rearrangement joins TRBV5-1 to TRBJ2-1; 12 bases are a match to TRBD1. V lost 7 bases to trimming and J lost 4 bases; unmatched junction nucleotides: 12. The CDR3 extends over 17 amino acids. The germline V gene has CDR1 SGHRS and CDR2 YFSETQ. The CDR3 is CASLPASGQGAYNEQFF. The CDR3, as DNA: TGCGCCAGCCTCCCCGCTTCGGGACAGGGGGCTTACAATGAGCAGTTCTTC.

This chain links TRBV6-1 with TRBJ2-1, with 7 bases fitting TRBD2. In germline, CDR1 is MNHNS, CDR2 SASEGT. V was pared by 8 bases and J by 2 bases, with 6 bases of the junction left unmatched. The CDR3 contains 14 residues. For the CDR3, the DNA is TGTGCCAGCGGGAGGACTAGTACCTACAATGAGCAGTTCTTC. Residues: CASGRTSTYNEQFF.

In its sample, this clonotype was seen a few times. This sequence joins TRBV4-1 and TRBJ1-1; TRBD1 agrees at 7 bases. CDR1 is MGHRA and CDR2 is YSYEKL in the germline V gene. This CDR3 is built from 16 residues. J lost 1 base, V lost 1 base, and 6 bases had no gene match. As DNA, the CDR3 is TGCGCCAGCAGCCAAGGAGGGACAGCCTGGAACACTGAAGCTTTCTTT. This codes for CASSQGGTAWNTEAFF.

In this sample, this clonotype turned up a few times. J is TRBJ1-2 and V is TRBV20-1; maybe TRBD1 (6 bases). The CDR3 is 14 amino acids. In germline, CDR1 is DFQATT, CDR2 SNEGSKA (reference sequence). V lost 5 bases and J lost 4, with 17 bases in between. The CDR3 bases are TGCAGTGCTTCCCGGGACACGAACTTCTATGGCTACACCTTC. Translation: CSASRDTNFYGYTF.

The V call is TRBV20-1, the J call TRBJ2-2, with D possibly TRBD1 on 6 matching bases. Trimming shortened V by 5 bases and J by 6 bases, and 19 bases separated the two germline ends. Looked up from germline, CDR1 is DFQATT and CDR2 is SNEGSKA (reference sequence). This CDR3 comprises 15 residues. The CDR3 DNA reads TGCAGTGCTCGGGGTGACGTACAGGGACCCGGGGAGCTGTTTTTT. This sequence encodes CSARGDVQGPGELFF.

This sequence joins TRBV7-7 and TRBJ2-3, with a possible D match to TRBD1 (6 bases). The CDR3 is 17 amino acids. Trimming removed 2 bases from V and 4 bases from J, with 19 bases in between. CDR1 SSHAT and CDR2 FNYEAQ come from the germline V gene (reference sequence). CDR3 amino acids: CASSLSLPGSGADTQYF. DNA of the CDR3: TGTGCCAGCAGCTTATCCCTTCCGGGTTCAGGGGCAGATACGCAGTATTTT.

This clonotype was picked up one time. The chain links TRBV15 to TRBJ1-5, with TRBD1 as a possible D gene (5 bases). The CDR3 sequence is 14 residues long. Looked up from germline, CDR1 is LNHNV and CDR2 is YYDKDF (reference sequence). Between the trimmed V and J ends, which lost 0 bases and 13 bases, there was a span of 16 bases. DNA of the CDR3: TGTGCCACCAGCAGAGATCGGCAGGGCGAATTTCAGCATTTT. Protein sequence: CATSRDRQGEFQHF.

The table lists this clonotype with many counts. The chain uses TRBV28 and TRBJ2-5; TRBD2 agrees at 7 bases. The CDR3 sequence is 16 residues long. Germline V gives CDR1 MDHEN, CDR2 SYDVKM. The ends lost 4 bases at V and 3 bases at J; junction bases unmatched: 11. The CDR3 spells CASSSPMTSLEETQYF. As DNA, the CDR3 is TGTGCCAGCAGTTCCCCCATGACTAGCTTGGAAGAGACCCAGTACTTC.

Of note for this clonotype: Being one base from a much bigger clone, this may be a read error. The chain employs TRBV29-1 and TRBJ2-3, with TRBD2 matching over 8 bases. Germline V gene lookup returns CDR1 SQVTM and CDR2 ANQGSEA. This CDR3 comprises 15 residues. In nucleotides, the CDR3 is TGCAGCGTTTCCCTAGCTAGCGGGCGCACAGATAAGCAGTATTTT. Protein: CSVSLASGRTDKQYF.

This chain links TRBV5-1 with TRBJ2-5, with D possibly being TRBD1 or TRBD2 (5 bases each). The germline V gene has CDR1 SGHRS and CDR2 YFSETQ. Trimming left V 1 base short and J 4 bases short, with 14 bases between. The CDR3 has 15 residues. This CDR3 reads CASSLTVAGGETQYF. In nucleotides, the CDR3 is TGCGCCAGCAGCTTGACGGTAGCTGGGGGAGAGACCCAGTACTTC.

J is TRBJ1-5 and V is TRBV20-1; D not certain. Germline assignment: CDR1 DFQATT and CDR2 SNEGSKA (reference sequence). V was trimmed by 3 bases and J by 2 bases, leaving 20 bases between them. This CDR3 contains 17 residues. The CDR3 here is CSARELQGLGGNQPQHF. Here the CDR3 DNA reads TGCAGTGCTAGGGAACTACAAGGACTCGGAGGCAATCAGCCCCAGCATTTT.

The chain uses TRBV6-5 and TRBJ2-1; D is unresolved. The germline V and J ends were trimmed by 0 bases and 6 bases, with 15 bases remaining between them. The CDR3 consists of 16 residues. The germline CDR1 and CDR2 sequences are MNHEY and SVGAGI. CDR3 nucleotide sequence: TGTGCCAGCAGTTACTCGGGCGACCCCCTGGCCAATGAGCAGTTCTTC. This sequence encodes CASSYSGDPLANEQFF.

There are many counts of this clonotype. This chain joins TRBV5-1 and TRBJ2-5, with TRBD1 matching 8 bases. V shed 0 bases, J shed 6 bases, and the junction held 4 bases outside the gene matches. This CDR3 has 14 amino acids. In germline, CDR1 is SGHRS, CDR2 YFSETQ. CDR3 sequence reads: CASSLGQGRQTQYF. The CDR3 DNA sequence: TGCGCCAGCAGCTTGGGACAGGGGCGGCAGACCCAGTACTTC.

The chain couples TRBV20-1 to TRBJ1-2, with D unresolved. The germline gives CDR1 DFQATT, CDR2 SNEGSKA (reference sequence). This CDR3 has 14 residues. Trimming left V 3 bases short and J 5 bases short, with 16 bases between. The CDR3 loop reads CSARPQQSKYGYTF. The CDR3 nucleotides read TGCAGTGCTAGGCCTCAGCAGTCGAAGTATGGCTACACCTTC.